This T cell receptor beta chain was captured by sequencing in a study of lymphopenia after photon versus proton radiotherapy. General observations from the study: Larger post-nadir TCR diversity loss correlated inversely with survival in deceased patients. Photon-treated patients lost naive T cells and TCR diversity; proton-treated stayed stable.

Remarks on this clone: No antigen is known for it.

This CDR3 is built from 13 residues. V was trimmed by 2 bases and J by 4 bases, leaving 8 bases between them. Germline CDR1 SGHTA, CDR2 FQGNSA. This table comes from immunoSEQ multiplex PCR, and its TCRdb copy is limited to in-frame clones, with some not included. The sample carries about 50,000 clones, 92% recorded once. The V and J genes are TRBV7-2 and TRBJ1-2, with D possibly matching TRBD1 (6 bases). Sample: peripheral blood, taken from a patient treated with photon-based radiotherapy. This clonotype was sampled from a middle-aged woman with cholangiocarcinoma. This chain's CDR3 is CASSLQGPYGYTF. In nucleotides, the CDR3 is TGTGCCAGCAGCTTACAGGGGCCCTATGGCTACACCTTC. The full variable domain, rest sourced from reference TRBV7-2 and TRBJ1-2, is GAGVSQSPSNKVTEKGKDVELRCDPISGHTALYWYRQSLGQGLEFLIYFQGNSAPDKSGLPSDRFSAERTGGSVSTLTIQRTQQEDSAVYLCASSLQGPYGYTFGSGTRLTVV.